This T cell receptor beta chain derives from a study of graft-versus-host responses after intestinal transplantation. Study results and caveats: Present in recipient marrow, GvH clones included some that appeared first in ileum or blood. Across patients carrying graft-donor T cell macrochimerism, allografts held high graft-versus-host to host-versus-graft clonal ratios. Early HvG declines after transplant were associated with peak circulating GvH clone levels.

This clone was seen only once. Its antigen is as yet unknown. The method was immunoSEQ multiplex PCR; TCRdb's version includes in-frame clones alone and lacks a portion of them. The data contain 10,000 or so clones, 80% to 95% of them seen just once; the ten biggest clones take up about 3.9%. The germline V and J ends were trimmed by 0 bases and 0 bases, with 3 bases remaining between them. This CDR3 is built from 13 residues. Germline CDR1 and CDR2: SGDLS and YYNGEE. The sequence was obtained from a human patient who received an intestinal transplant, so some T cells may come from the graft donor. The chain combines TRBV9 with TRBJ1-1, with D uncertain. Sequencing was performed on PBMCs, taken approximately 40 days after intestinal transplantation. CDR3 nucleotides: TGTGCCAGCAGCGTAGCCGTGAACACTGAAGCTTTCTTT. Amino acids: CASSVAVNTEAFF.